The 28 T cell receptor beta chains reported below all come from one sample, sequenced in a study of blood T cell repertoires in COVID-19. Generated by immunoSEQ multiplex PCR, the TCRdb table keeps only in-frame clones and is missing some. The sample records some 110,000 clones, 80% to 85% being singletons. The specimen was peripheral blood. All receptors derive from a woman aged 70-85 years with acute or convalescent COVID-19.

The CDR3 loop is CASSQEHLGTTDTQYF. Here the CDR3 DNA reads TGTGCCAGCAGCCAAGAGCACCTAGGGACAACAGATACGCAGTATTTT. The chain employs TRBV3-1 (or the pseudogene TRBV3-2) and TRBJ2-3; a possible D gene is TRBD1 (6 bases). The CDR3 sequence is 16 residues long. The germline V and J ends were trimmed by 0 bases and 3 bases, with 13 bases remaining between them. Germline V gene lookup returns CDR1 LGHDT and CDR2 YNNKEL (reference sequence).

The genes are TRBV10-1 and TRBJ2-5, with a possible D match to TRBD1 (6 bases). This CDR3 spans 16 amino acids. Between the trimmed V and J ends, which lost 0 bases and 0 bases, there was a span of 11 bases. Germline CDR1 reads WNHNN; CDR2 reads SYGVQD (reference sequence). The CDR3 is CASSESGQPYQETQYF. Written as DNA, the CDR3 is TGCGCCAGCAGTGAGTCCGGACAGCCGTACCAAGAGACCCAGTACTTC.

This chain connects TRBV12-3 or TRBV12-4 to TRBJ1-5, with a tentative D call TRBD1 (5 bases). The CDR3 has 13 amino acids. V lost 1 base to trimming and J lost 7 bases, with 8 bases between them. The CDR3: CASSLGRGQPQHF. The CDR3 DNA reads TGTGCCAGCAGTTTAGGGAGGGGACAGCCCCAGCATTTT.

The rearrangement links TRBV6-5 to TRBJ1-3, with unresolved D. The V end lost 10 bases, the J end lost 0 bases, and 13 bases lay between the germline ends. This CDR3 comprises 14 residues. Per the germline V gene, CDR1 is MNHEY and CDR2 is SVGAGI. CDR3 in DNA: TGTGCCACATTAGGAGTTTCCTCTGGAAACACCATATATTTT. It translates to CATLGVSSGNTIYF.

The CDR3, as DNA: TGTGCCAGCAGCGCCGGGGTTGGAAACACCATATATTTT. Its protein is CASSAGVGNTIYF. This rearrangement joins TRBV2 to TRBJ1-3; no clear D gene. CDR1 and CDR2 (germline): SNHLY, FYNNEI. V was cut by 6 bases and J by 3 bases, with 9 bases left in between. CDR3 length: 13 amino acids.

In this sample, this clone turned up a few times. The chain is built from TRBV2 and TRBJ1-4; D ambiguous. Germline CDR1 reads SNHLY; CDR2 reads FYNNEI. The CDR3 extends over 14 amino acids. Deletions cut 3 bases from V and 8 bases from J, with 13 bases between. In DNA form, the CDR3 reads TGTGCCAGCAGTGAGAGGGAGGCTGGGGAAAAACTGTTTTTT. This gives the protein CASSEREAGEKLFF. Complete variable domain (other parts from reference TRBV2 and TRBJ1-4): EPEVTQTPSHQVTQMGQEVILRCVPISNHLYFYWYRQILGQKVEFLVSFYNNEISEKSEIFDDQFSVERPDGSNFTLKIRSTKLEDSAMYFCASSEREAGEKLFFGSGTQLSVL.

In its sample, this clone was seen a few times. The V call is TRBV11-2, the J call TRBJ2-7; the D gene is possibly TRBD1 (5 bases). Germline V gene sequence: CDR1 SGHAT, CDR2 FQNNGV. The germline V and J ends were trimmed by 1 base and 4 bases, with 11 bases remaining between them. The CDR3 runs to 14 residues. The CDR3 sequence: CASSLASGMYEQYF. CDR3 coding DNA: TGTGCCAGCAGCTTAGCGTCAGGGATGTACGAGCAGTACTTC.

The V call is TRBV5-1, the J call TRBJ2-7, with D possibly matching TRBD2 (7 bases). V lost 3 bases to trimming and J lost 2 bases, with 15 bases between them. The germline gives CDR1 SGHRS, CDR2 YFSETQ. The CDR3 is made up of 15 amino acids. The CDR3 spells CASSSQGSGAYEQYF. CDR3 nucleotide sequence: TGCGCCAGCAGCTCGCAGGGGAGCGGGGCCTACGAGCAGTACTTC.

The V gene is TRBV2, the J gene TRBJ2-7; 8 nucleotides line up with TRBD1. The V segment lost 8 bases and the J segment 0 bases; nucleotides outside the gene matches: 6. CDR1 and CDR2 (germline): SNHLY, FYNNEI. This CDR3 comprises 14 residues. The CDR3 protein is CASRDRPSSYEQYF. CDR3 in DNA: TGTGCCAGCCGGGACAGGCCGTCCTCCTACGAGCAGTACTTC.

CDR3: CASSPSPGGQETQYF. In DNA form, the CDR3 reads TGCGCCAGCAGCCCATCCCCAGGGGGCCAAGAGACCCAGTACTTC. V is TRBV5-1 and J is TRBJ2-5; TRBD1 agrees at 7 bases. V lost 4 bases and J lost 1; bases outside the gene matches: 7. This CDR3 comprises 15 residues. CDR1 SGHRS and CDR2 YFSETQ come from the germline V gene. Full variable domain (rest looked up from reference TRBV5-1 and TRBJ2-5): KAGVTQTPRYLIKTRGQQVTLSCSPISGHRSVSWYQQTPGQGLQFLFEYFSETQRNKGNFPGRFSGRQFSNSRSEMNVSTLELGDSALYLCASSPSPGGQETQYFGPGTRLLVL.

The rearrangement joins TRBV2 to TRBJ1-5; the D is unclear. Trimming removed 7 bases from V and 0 bases from J, with 10 bases in between. Germline V CDR1 and CDR2: SNHLY, FYNNEI. The CDR3 spans 14 residues. This CDR3 reads CASMADDSNQPQHF. The CDR3 bases are TGTGCCAGCATGGCGGATGATAGCAATCAGCCCCAGCATTTT.

Only one count was recorded for this clone. The CDR3 region is CASSPGDGRNYEQYF. The CDR3 nucleotides are TGTGCCAGCAGTCCCGGGGACGGGAGAAATTACGAGCAGTACTTC. The chain joins TRBV28 to TRBJ2-7, with D tentatively TRBD2 (6 bases). Germline lookup yields CDR1 MDHEN and CDR2 SYDVKM. V was clipped by 5 bases and J by 4 bases, with 18 bases between them. There are 15 residues in the CDR3.

V is TRBV19 and J is TRBJ1-1; 10 bases agree with TRBD1. Germline assignment: CDR1 LNHDA and CDR2 SQIVND (reference sequence). V lost 2 bases and J lost 6; bases outside the gene matches: 3. The CDR3 spans 14 residues. For the CDR3, the DNA is TGTGCCAGTAGTATATTCGGACAGGGGGCTGAAGCTTTCTTT. As protein: CASSIFGQGAEAFF.

The chain recombines TRBV11-3 with TRBJ2-3, with 7 positions matching TRBD2. Losses at the gene ends were 5 bases for V and 1 base for J; bases not matched to a gene: 0. Germline assignment: CDR1 SGHNT and CDR2 YENEEA. The CDR3 extends over 13 amino acids. The chain's CDR3 is CASSGGGTDTQYF. The CDR3 DNA follows: TGTGCCAGCAGCGGGGGGGGCACAGATACGCAGTATTTT. The full variable domain, completed using reference TRBV11-3 and TRBJ2-3, is EAGVVQSPRYKIIEKKQPVAFWCNPISGHNTLYWYLQNLGQGPELLIRYENEEAVDDSQLPKDRFSAERLKGVDSTLKIQPAELGDSAVYLCASSGGGTDTQYFGPGTRLTVL.

The rearrangement links TRBV15 to TRBJ1-1, with TRBD1 identical over 8 bases. Germline CDR1 LNHNV, CDR2 YYDKDF (reference sequence). V lost 3 bases and J lost 11; bases outside the gene matches: 2. CDR3 length equals 11 residues. CDR3 nucleotides: TGTGCCACCAGCAGGGGACAGGCGGCTTTCTTT. As protein: CATSRGQAAFF.

The CDR3 coding sequence is TGCGCCAGCAGCTTGGAAGGGGTTAGCTCCTACGAGCAGTACTTC. It codes for CASSLEGVSSYEQYF. The rearrangement uses TRBV5-1 and TRBJ2-7; a weak D match, TRBD1 (5 bases). Trimming took 0 bases from V and 0 from J, leaving 10 bases between them. Germline CDR1 SGHRS, CDR2 YFSETQ. The CDR3 is 15 residues long. Full variable domain (missing parts from reference TRBV5-1 and TRBJ2-7): KAGVTQTPRYLIKTRGQQVTLSCSPISGHRSVSWYQQTPGQGLQFLFEYFSETQRNKGNFPGRFSGRQFSNSRSEMNVSTLELGDSALYLCASSLEGVSSYEQYFGPGTRLTVT.

The chain uses TRBV29-1 and TRBJ1-1; tentative D call: TRBD1 (6 bases). The CDR3 sequence is 13 residues long. The germline V gene encodes CDR1 SQVTM and CDR2 ANQGSEA. Trimming left V 2 bases short and J 4 bases short, with 11 bases between. DNA for the CDR3: TGCAGCGTTGAAAGGGGGACGGGCACTGAAGCTTTCTTT. Amino acid sequence: CSVERGTGTEAFF. The full variable domain, with the rest looked up from reference TRBV29-1 and TRBJ1-1, is SAVISQKPSRDICQRGTSLTIQCQVDSQVTMMFWYRQQPGQSLTLIATANQGSEATYESGFVIDKFPISRPNLTFSTLTVSNMSPEDSSIYLCSVERGTGTEAFFGQGTRLTVV.

This clone appeared a few times. The CDR3 reads CASTHPLSNEQFF. Written as DNA, the CDR3 is TGTGCCAGCACCCACCCCCTCAGCAATGAGCAGTTCTTC. This chain uses TRBV6-6 with TRBJ2-1; D uncertain. Germline lookup yields CDR1 MNHNY and CDR2 SVGAGI (reference sequence). The CDR3 covers 13 residues. V was shortened by 7 bases and J by 6 bases, with 13 bases between the two germline ends.

This chain joins TRBV5-6 and TRBJ1-3; weak D call: TRBD1 (6 bases). V lost 4 bases and J lost 0, with 11 bases in between. The CDR3 runs 15 residues. Germline-derived CDR1 and CDR2 are SGHDT and YYEEEE. CDR3 sequence reads: CASSRGAGSGNTIYF. The DNA for the CDR3 is TGTGCCAGCAGCCGGGGGGCAGGCTCTGGAAACACCATATATTTT.

Worth noting for this clone: Other DNA sequences within the sample encode an identical CDR3. The chain combines TRBV10-1 with TRBJ2-7, with TRBD2 identical over 8 bases. Per the germline V gene, CDR1 is WNHNN and CDR2 is SYGVQD (reference sequence). CDR3 length equals 14 residues. Losses at the gene ends were 5 bases for V and 0 bases for J; bases not matched to a gene: 3. The CDR3 DNA is TGCGCCAGCAGTCCTAGCGGGTCCTCCTACGAGCAGTACTTC. Residues: CASSPSGSSYEQYF.

The chain couples TRBV30 to TRBJ1-4, with 8 bases aligning to TRBD1. Germline V CDR1 and CDR2: GTSNPN, SVGIG (reference sequence). V was clipped by 0 bases and J by 8 bases; unmatched bases: 14. CDR3 size: 17 residues. The CDR3 loop is CAWSVPPGAGGREKLFF. The CDR3 DNA reads as TGTGCCTGGAGTGTGCCCCCCGGGGCAGGGGGCAGGGAAAAACTGTTTTTT.

The chain has TRBV15 and TRBJ2-6; no firm D call. Germline V gives CDR1 LNHNV, CDR2 YYDKDF (reference sequence). The ends were cut back, 9 bases at V and 0 bases at J, with 6 bases in the middle. The CDR3 contains 13 residues. The CDR3 protein is CATRSSGANVLTF. The CDR3, as DNA: TGTGCCACGAGGAGCTCTGGGGCCAACGTCCTGACTTTC.

This clone showed up just once. The J gene is TRBJ2-7, the V gene TRBV15, with 9 bases lining up with TRBD1. Germline assignment: CDR1 LNHNV and CDR2 YYDKDF (reference sequence). This CDR3 has 15 amino acids. The trim removed 5 bases at V and 6 bases at J, leaving 11 bases unmatched. The CDR3 DNA follows: TGTGCCACCAGCTCTCCCCGGGGGACAGGGCGCGAGCAGTACTTC. Its translation: CATSSPRGTGREQYF. Together with reference TRBV15 and TRBJ2-7, the CDR3 gives the full variable domain: DAMVIQNPRYQVTQFGKPVTLSCSQTLNHNVMYWYQQKSSQAPKLLFHYYDKDFNNEADTPDNFQSRRPNTSFCFLDIRSPGLGDTAMYLCATSSPRGTGREQYFGPGTRLTVT.

The V and J genes are TRBV28 and TRBJ2-1, with a weak D call TRBD2 (5 bases). Trimming cost V 9 bases and J 3 bases, with 15 bases left between them. CDR1 MDHEN and CDR2 SYDVKM come from the germline V gene. The CDR3 sequence is 14 residues long. CDR3 sequence reads: CASFGGSIYNEQFF. The CDR3 DNA sequence: TGTGCCAGTTTTGGCGGGTCTATCTACAATGAGCAGTTCTTC. The full variable domain, with the rest looked up from reference TRBV28 and TRBJ2-1, is DVKVTQSSRYLVKRTGEKVFLECVQDMDHENMFWYRQDPGLGLRLIYFSYDVKMKEKGDIPEGYSVSREKKERFSLILESASTNQTSMYLCASFGGSIYNEQFFGPGTRLTVL.

The genes are TRBV7-3 and TRBJ2-6; possible D gene TRBD2, 5 bases. Germline CDR1 reads SGHTA; CDR2 reads FQGTGA. CDR3 length: 15 amino acids. The V gene lost 5 bases and the J gene lost 4 bases, with 12 bases spanning the gap. The CDR3 region is CASSPPPGGANVLTF. The CDR3 DNA reads TGTGCCAGCAGCCCCCCCCCGGGGGGGGCCAACGTCCTGACTTTC.

V is TRBV18 and J is TRBJ1-2; TRBD1 aligns across 7 bases. The germline CDR1 and CDR2 sequences are KGHSH and LQKENI. This CDR3 is built from 13 residues. V was clipped by 3 bases and J by 5 bases; unmatched bases: 3. CDR3 coding DNA: TGTGCCAGCTCACCGGGACAGATTTATGGCTACACCTTC. Protein sequence: CASSPGQIYGYTF.

J is TRBJ2-1 and V is TRBV5-1; possibly TRBD2 for D (6 bases). The germline gives CDR1 SGHRS, CDR2 YFSETQ. This CDR3 contains 15 residues. The V end was cut by 4 bases, the J end by 8 bases, with 19 bases between. CDR3 nucleotide sequence: TGCGCCAGCAGCCCTCCGAGACTAGGAGCGCATGAGCAGTTCTTC. It codes for CASSPPRLGAHEQFF.

This clone was seen once. The V call is TRBV5-1, the J call TRBJ1-5, with TRBD1 matching over 9 bases. There are 15 residues in the CDR3. Germline assignment: CDR1 SGHRS and CDR2 YFSETQ. With 9 bases clipped from V and 3 bases from J, the junction kept 10 bases outside the gene matches. CDR3 region: CANPGQGKVNQPQHF. The CDR3, as DNA: TGCGCCAATCCGGGACAGGGAAAGGTCAATCAGCCCCAGCATTTT.